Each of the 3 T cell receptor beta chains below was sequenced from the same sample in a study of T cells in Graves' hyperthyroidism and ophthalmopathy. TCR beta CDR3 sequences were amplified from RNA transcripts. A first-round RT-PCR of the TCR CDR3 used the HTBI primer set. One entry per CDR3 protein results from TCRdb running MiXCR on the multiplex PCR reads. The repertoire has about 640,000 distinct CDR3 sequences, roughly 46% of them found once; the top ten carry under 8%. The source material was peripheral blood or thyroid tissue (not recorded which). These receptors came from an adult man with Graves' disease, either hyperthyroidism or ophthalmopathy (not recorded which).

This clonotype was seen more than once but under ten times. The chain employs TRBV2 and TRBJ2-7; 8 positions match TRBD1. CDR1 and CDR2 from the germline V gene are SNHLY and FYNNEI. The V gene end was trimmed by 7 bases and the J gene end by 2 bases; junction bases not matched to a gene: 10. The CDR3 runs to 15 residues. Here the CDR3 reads CASNRPGTGTYEQYF. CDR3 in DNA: TGTGCCAGCAACCGTCCCGGGACAGGTACCTACGAGCAGTACTTC.

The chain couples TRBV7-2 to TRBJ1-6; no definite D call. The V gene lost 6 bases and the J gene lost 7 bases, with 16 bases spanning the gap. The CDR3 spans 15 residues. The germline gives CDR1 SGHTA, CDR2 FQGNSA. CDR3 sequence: CASSRQTLGNSPLHF. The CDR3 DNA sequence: TGTGCCAGCAGTCGCCAGACCCTCGGGAATTCACCCCTCCACTTT. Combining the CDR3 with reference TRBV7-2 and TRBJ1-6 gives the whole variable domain GAGVSQSPSNKVTEKGKDVELRCDPISGHTALYWYRQSLGQGLEFLIYFQGNSAPDKSGLPSDRFSAERTGGSVSTLTIQRTQQEDSAVYLCASSRQTLGNSPLHFGNGTRLTVT.

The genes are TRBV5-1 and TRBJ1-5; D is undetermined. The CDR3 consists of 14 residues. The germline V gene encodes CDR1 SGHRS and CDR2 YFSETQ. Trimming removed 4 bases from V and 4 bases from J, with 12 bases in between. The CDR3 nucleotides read TGCGCCAGCAGCCCATCCGACCCTAATCAGCCCCAGCATTTT. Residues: CASSPSDPNQPQHF. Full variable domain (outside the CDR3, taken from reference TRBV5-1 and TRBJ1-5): KAGVTQTPRYLIKTRGQQVTLSCSPISGHRSVSWYQQTPGQGLQFLFEYFSETQRNKGNFPGRFSGRQFSNSRSEMNVSTLELGDSALYLCASSPSDPNQPQHFGDGTRLSIL.